Listed below are T cell receptor beta chains from one sample, sequenced in a study of blood T cell repertoires in COVID-19. Clones were sequenced by immunoSEQ multiplex PCR, and TCRdb holds only the in-frame ones, with some missing. The sample includes about 270,000 clones, 86% of them seen just once. The sequencing input was peripheral blood. These TCRs come from a woman in her twenties or thirties with COVID-19, enrolled during active disease. Each CDR3 is given with its conserved first and last residue. D genes are given only for firm matches. A row's size may be missing; if present it is once, few, many or a size class.

j_call v_call d_call clone_size cdr3_nt cdr3_aa
TRBJ2-7 TRBV6-6 . . TGTGCCAGCAGTTCCGGAGGTACTTTACGCCACGAGCAGTACTTC CASSSGGTLRHEQYF
TRBJ2-2 TRBV4-1 . . TGCGCCAGCAGCCATGGTCAATACAGGGTGAGGGGTACCGGGGAGCTGTTTTTT CASSHGQYRVRGTGELFF
TRBJ2-1 TRBV19 TRBD1 . TGTGCCAGTAGTATAGGGGACAGGTTCGCCTACAATGAGCAGTTCTTC CASSIGDRFAYNEQFF
TRBJ2-1 TRBV2 TRBD1 . TGTGCCAGCACCAACCCGGGACAGGGCCACAATGAGCAGTTCTTC CASTNPGQGHNEQFF
TRBJ2-5 TRBV18 . once TGTGCCAGCTCCCGGTACCAAGAGACCCAGTACTTC CASSRYQETQYF
TRBJ1-1 TRBV7-9 . . TGTGCCAGCAGCTTATTAGTTGTGGCTGAAGCTTTCTTT CASSLLVVAEAFF
TRBJ2-1 TRBV10-2 TRBD2 . TGCGCCAGCAGTGATACAGCGGGGGGTTACAATGAGCAGTTCTTC CASSDTAGGYNEQFF
TRBJ2-5 TRBV30 . few TGTGCCTGGTCCGGGACTTCGCAAGAGACCCAGTACTTC CAWSGTSQETQYF
TRBJ2-7 TRBV6-5 . once TGTGCCACGCGTCACGCCCTCGCTAACGAGCAGTACTTC CATRHALANEQYF
TRBJ1-4 TRBV2 TRBD1 few TGTGCCAGCAGTGCGGGGACAGGTAGTGAAAAACTGTTTTTT CASSAGTGSEKLFF
TRBJ1-6 TRBV11-2 . few TGTGCCAGCAGCTTAGGTGACAGGTATAATTCACCCCTCCACTTT CASSLGDRYNSPLHF
TRBJ1-3 TRBV21-1 . . TGTGCCAGCAGCAAAGGAGAACTCTCTGGAAACACCATATATTTT CASSKGELSGNTIYF
TRBJ2-5 TRBV10-3 . . TGTGCCATCAGTGGGGCTGGAGAGACCCAGTACTTC CAISGAGETQYF
TRBJ2-1 TRBV4-1 TRBD2 . TGCGCCAGCAGCCGCGGGGGGCCATCCTACAATGAGCAGTTCTTC CASSRGGPSYNEQFF
TRBJ1-1 TRBV5-8 TRBD1 . TGTGCCAGCAGCTTCTTGACAGGGGGGTGGGCTGAAGCTTTCTTT CASSFLTGGWAEAFF
TRBJ1-1 TRBV5-1 . . TGCGCCAGCAGCGGGGCTTTGGAAGCTTTCTTT CASSGALEAFF
TRBJ1-4 TRBV3-1/TRBV3-2 TRBD1 . TGTGCCAGCAGCCAAGGACCGGGACAGGGACAAGAAAAACTGTTTTTT CASSQGPGQGQEKLFF
TRBJ1-4 TRBV3-1/TRBV3-2 . . TGTGCCAGCAGCCAAAGAACTGGGCGAGAAAAACTGTTTTTT CASSQRTGREKLFF
TRBJ1-4 TRBV15 TRBD1 . TGTGCCACCAGCAGCGGACAGGGGGCTATAGGAACTAATGAAAAACTGTTTTTT CATSSGQGAIGTNEKLFF
TRBJ2-7 TRBV6-5 . . TGTGCCAGCAGTTACTCAGGGGGACACCTCACCTACGAGCAGTACTTC CASSYSGGHLTYEQYF
TRBJ2-7 TRBV28 . few TGTGCCGTTCGGAACAGGGTCTACGAGCAGTACTTC CAVRNRVYEQYF
TRBJ2-1 TRBV27 TRBD2 . TGTGCCAGCAGTTTAGGTAGCGGGGGGGCTTACAATGAGCAGTTCTTC CASSLGSGGAYNEQFF
TRBJ1-2 TRBV4-1 . . TGCGCCAGCAGCCCTGTCGGTAGCTATGGCTACACCTTC CASSPVGSYGYTF
TRBJ1-2 TRBV4-1 . . TGCGCCAGCAGCCAAGAGGGGTTCCAGGGCCCCTATGGCTACACCTTC CASSQEGFQGPYGYTF
TRBJ1-2 TRBV19 TRBD1 . TGTGCCAGTAGCCGACCCTTATCCGGGACAGTCCACTATGGCTACACCTTC CASSRPLSGTVHYGYTF
TRBJ2-7 TRBV27 . . TGTGCCAGCAGCACACAGGTTGGGGCCTACGAGCAGTACTTC CASSTQVGAYEQYF
TRBJ2-1 TRBV11-2 . . TGTGCCAGCAGCCCGAGTATAGGGGCTGAGCAGTTCTTC CASSPSIGAEQFF
TRBJ1-5 TRBV28 TRBD1 . TGTGCCAGCAGTTATTGGACAGGGGGATATCGTCAGCCCCAGCATTTT CASSYWTGGYRQPQHF
TRBJ2-7 TRBV27 . . TGTGCCAGCAGTTTGGGGGGAGTTGAGTCCTACGAGCAGTACTTC CASSLGGVESYEQYF
TRBJ1-1 TRBV18 . . TGTGCCAGCTCACCACCTCAGGGAACTGAAGCTTTCTTT CASSPPQGTEAFF
TRBJ1-1 TRBV7-9 . . TGTGCCAGCAGCTTAGATCTTCAAATGGGGGGTGAAGCTTTCTTT CASSLDLQMGGEAFF
TRBJ2-7 TRBV19 TRBD1 . TGTGCCAGTAGGGGCAGGGGGACCTACGAGCAGTACTTC CASRGRGTYEQYF